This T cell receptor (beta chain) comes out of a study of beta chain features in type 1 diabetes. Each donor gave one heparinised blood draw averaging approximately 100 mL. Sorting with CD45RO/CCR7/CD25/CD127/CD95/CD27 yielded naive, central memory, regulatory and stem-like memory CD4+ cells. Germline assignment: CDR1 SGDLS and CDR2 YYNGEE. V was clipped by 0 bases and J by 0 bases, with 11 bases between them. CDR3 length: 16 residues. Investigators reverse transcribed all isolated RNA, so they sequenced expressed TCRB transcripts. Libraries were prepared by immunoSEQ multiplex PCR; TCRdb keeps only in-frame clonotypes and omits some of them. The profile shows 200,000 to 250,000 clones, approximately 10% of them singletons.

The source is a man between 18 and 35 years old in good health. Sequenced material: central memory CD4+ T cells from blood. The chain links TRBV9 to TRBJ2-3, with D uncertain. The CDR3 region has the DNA TGTGCCAGCAGCGTAGGCCCGAGTAGTAGCACAGATACGCAGTATTTT. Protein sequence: CASSVGPSSSTDTQYF.